This is a list of T cell receptor beta chains from one sample in a study of CXCR3-negative and CXCR3-positive naive CD8 T cells. TCRdb re-called the 5' RACE reads; every CDR3 protein appears as one record, without DNA. The sample table includes around 150,000 distinct CDR3 sequences. Sequenced material: naive CXCR3+ CD8+ T cells from blood. These receptor sequences come from a human donor in good health. Some clones in this sample may be carry-over from other donors' samples. Each CDR3 is given with its conserved first and last residue.

v_call	j_call	cdr3_aa
TRBV4-1	TRBJ1-5	CASSQGGPGTQPQHF
TRBV2	TRBJ2-3	CASSVRGWGTDTQYF
TRBV11-2	TRBJ2-5	CASSLASAQYF
TRBV28	TRBJ1-3	CASRTGQGISGNTIYF
TRBV12-3/TRBV12-4	TRBJ2-3	CASSPEVGRTSTDTQYF
TRBV7-9	TRBJ2-3	CASSLALGSGVPDTQYF
TRBV28	TRBJ2-7	CASSFPPGASSPYEQYF
TRBV5-1	TRBJ2-7	CASSLEASGSYEQYF
TRBV28	TRBJ1-1	CASSLYVGFNPNTEAFF
TRBV29-1	TRBJ2-1	CSVLPPWNEQFF
TRBV27	TRBJ2-3	CASSRPQEFTDTQYF
TRBV29-1	TRBJ2-7	CSVEEVTGGEQYF
TRBV12-3/TRBV12-4	TRBJ2-1	CASSSARNEQFF
TRBV29-1	TRBJ2-2	CSTTGRNTGELFF
TRBV14	TRBJ2-1	CASSQIRASGQFF
TRBV13	TRBJ2-7	CASSTVAGALGEQYF
TRBV6-4	TRBJ1-1	CARGFPGPLNTEAFF